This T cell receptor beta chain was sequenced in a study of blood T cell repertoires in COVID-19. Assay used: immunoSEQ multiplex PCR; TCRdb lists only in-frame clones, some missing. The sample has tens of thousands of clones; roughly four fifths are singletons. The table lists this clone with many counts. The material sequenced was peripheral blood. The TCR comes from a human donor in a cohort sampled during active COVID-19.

In DNA form, the CDR3 reads TGTGCCAGCTGGGGCGGTAACTCCTACGAGCAGTACTTC. Translated, it gives CASWGGNSYEQYF. The rearrangement joins TRBV6-5 to TRBJ2-7; D may be TRBD1 (5 bases). The germline V and J ends were trimmed by 8 bases and 0 bases, with 11 bases remaining between them. The CDR3 covers 13 residues. Germline loops: CDR1 MNHEY, CDR2 SVGAGI.